These 9 T cell receptor beta chains came from one sample sequenced in a study of blood T cell repertoires in COVID-19. Sequencing used immunoSEQ multiplex PCR; TCRdb keeps in-frame clones, though not all of them. The sample comprises some 350,000 clones, over 70% of which are singletons, and 2.5% to 3% rests with the top ten. Sequences were obtained from peripheral blood. The receptors were gathered from a man aged 25-45 years with active or convalescent COVID-19.

V is TRBV7-9 and J is TRBJ1-5; D not resolved. CDR1 is SEHNR and CDR2 is FQNEAQ in the germline V gene (reference sequence). V lost 3 bases and J 5 bases, leaving 20 bases between the germline ends. There are 17 residues in the CDR3. CDR3 sequence (DNA): TGTGCCAGCAGCTTGGCTCTCCGGCCCGGCGGAGATCAGCCCCAGCATTTT. Residues: CASSLALRPGGDQPQHF.

In DNA, the CDR3 is TGTGCCAGCAGCTGGGGACAGGGAGGCACAGATACGCAGTATTTT. As protein: CASSWGQGGTDTQYF. The rearrangement joins TRBV11-2 to TRBJ2-3, with TRBD1 matching over 9 bases. Per germline, CDR1 SGHAT and CDR2 FQNNGV. The CDR3 has 15 residues. V lost 4 bases to trimming and J lost 1 base; unmatched junction nucleotides: 3.

The CDR3 region has the DNA TGTGCCAGCAGCCTCGGACTGGGAGGCTACACCTTC. Translating it yields CASSLGLGGYTF. The V call is TRBV6-2 or TRBV6-3, the J call TRBJ1-2; D is undetermined. Trimming stripped 6 bases from V and 8 bases from J, with 13 bases between. Germline CDR1 is MNHEY and CDR2 is SVGEGT. CDR3 length equals 12 residues.

The chain couples TRBV11-1 to TRBJ2-3, with TRBD2 identical over 14 bases. V dropped 5 bases and J dropped 7; count of bases not matched to a gene: 8. Germline assignment: CDR1 SGHAT and CDR2 FQDESV (reference sequence). CDR3 length equals 16 residues. The CDR3 protein is CASSPVGTSGRNTQYF. As DNA, the CDR3 is TGTGCCAGCAGCCCAGTCGGGACTAGCGGGAGAAATACGCAGTATTTT.

The rearrangement joins TRBV28 to TRBJ2-7; 8 nucleotides agree with TRBD1. CDR3 length equals 15 residues. Germline-derived CDR1 and CDR2 are MDHEN and SYDVKM. V dropped 2 bases and J dropped 3; count of bases not matched to a gene: 6. In nucleotides, the CDR3 is TGTGCCAGCAGTTTACCACAGGGGGTCCTCTACGAGCAGTACTTC. Protein product: CASSLPQGVLYEQYF.

V gene TRBV2 combines with J gene TRBJ1-3; TRBD1 matches at 7 bases. CDR1 and CDR2 from the germline V gene are SNHLY and FYNNEI. CDR3 length: 15 residues. Trimming at V came to 8 bases and at J to 1 base, leaving 8 bases not matched to a gene. The CDR3 sequence is CASAPSGGSGNTIYF. DNA of the CDR3: TGTGCCAGCGCTCCCTCAGGGGGGTCTGGAAACACCATATATTTT.

In nucleotides, the CDR3 is TGCGCCAGCAGCCAAGATCAGGGGTTGGGGGAGCTGTTTTTT. The encoded protein is CASSQDQGLGELFF. V and J are TRBV4-3 and TRBJ2-2; tentatively, D is TRBD1 (6 bases). Germline assignment: CDR1 LGHNA and CDR2 YSLEER. V lost 0 bases to trimming and J lost 8 bases, with 10 bases between them. CDR3 length: 14 amino acids.

The gene calls are TRBV14 and TRBJ2-7; 7 bases match TRBD1. Trimming took 0 bases from V and 9 from J; bases not matched to a gene: 2. Germline CDR1 reads SGHDN; CDR2 reads FVKESK. The CDR3 is made up of 12 amino acids. As DNA, the CDR3 is TGTGCCAGCAGCCAAGATCGGACAGGGCAGTACTTC. It yields the protein CASSQDRTGQYF.

This chain links TRBV2 with TRBJ1-3; no clear D gene. Germline CDR1 is SNHLY and CDR2 is FYNNEI. Trimming took off 4 bases at V and 1 base at J, with 14 bases between the two ends. The CDR3 loop spans 16 amino acids. This CDR3 reads CASSGTITQSGNTIYF. As DNA, the CDR3 is TGTGCCAGCAGTGGAACTATAACCCAGTCTGGAAACACCATATATTTT.